Following are 29 T cell receptor beta chains from one sample sequenced in a study of blood T cell repertoires in COVID-19. Sequencing used immunoSEQ multiplex PCR; TCRdb keeps in-frame clones, though not all of them. Among about 430,000 clones listed, 88% were seen once. Sequenced sample: PBMCs or T cells enriched from blood (not recorded which). These receptors were obtained from a woman under 30 who had been exposed to COVID-19.

V usage is TRBV27 and J usage is TRBJ2-2; 10 bases map to TRBD2. The V gene's germline CDR1 is MNHEY and CDR2 SMNVEV (reference sequence). Unmatched junction bases numbered 6, after V lost 5 bases and J lost 6 bases. The CDR3 has 15 amino acids. The CDR3 here is CASSRASGSAGELFF. DNA of the CDR3: TGTGCCAGCAGTAGGGCTAGCGGGAGCGCCGGGGAGCTGTTTTTT.

The chain couples TRBV14 to TRBJ2-5; TRBD1 might be the D (6 bases). V lost 4 bases to trimming and J lost 2 bases, with 14 bases between them. This CDR3 contains 15 residues. Germline V gives CDR1 SGHDN, CDR2 FVKESK. The CDR3 DNA reads TGTGCCAGCAGCCCGGGACACCTAAAGCAAGAGACCCAGTACTTC. This encodes CASSPGHLKQETQYF.

This sequence joins TRBV24-1 and TRBJ2-5, with a tentative D call TRBD1 (5 bases). The CDR3 runs to 14 residues. CDR1 KGHDR and CDR2 SFDVKD come from the germline V gene. Trimming took 6 bases from V and 5 from J, leaving 15 bases between them. CDR3 in DNA: TGTGCCACCAGTAACTTTGGGGCCGACGAGACCCAGTACTTC. Its protein product is CATSNFGADETQYF.

The chain carries TRBV29-1 and TRBJ2-1, with no clear D. This CDR3 comprises 14 residues. V was trimmed by 8 bases and J by 0 bases, leaving 14 bases between them. From germline, CDR1 is SQVTM and CDR2 ANQGSEA. The CDR3 spells CSLALENSYNEQFF. Here the CDR3 DNA reads TGCAGCTTAGCCTTGGAAAACTCCTACAATGAGCAGTTCTTC.

The chain joins TRBV6-5 to TRBJ1-2, with D perhaps TRBD1 (6 bases). CDR3 size: 14 residues. Germline lookup yields CDR1 MNHEY and CDR2 SVGAGI. The V end was cut by 7 bases, the J end by 7 bases, with 19 bases between. The CDR3 sequence: CASTWGQGFPGYTF. In DNA, the CDR3 is TGTGCCAGCACGTGGGGGCAGGGCTTCCCTGGCTACACCTTC.

The chain employs TRBV7-2 and TRBJ2-1; D might be TRBD1 (6 bases). CDR1 and CDR2 (germline): SGHTA, FQGNSA. V lost 4 bases, J lost 10 bases, and 20 bases lay in between. This CDR3 region has 15 residues. The CDR3 loop is CASSSYNTGTTEQFF. The CDR3 coding sequence is TGTGCCAGCAGCTCTTACAACACCGGGACAACGGAGCAGTTCTTC.

The V gene is TRBV11-2, the J gene TRBJ1-2, with D possibly matching TRBD1 (6 bases). Germline-derived CDR1 and CDR2 are SGHAT and FQNNGV. The CDR3 loop spans 17 amino acids. Trimming left V 8 bases short and J 0 bases short, with 22 bases between. The CDR3 here is CASAGVRGTVANYGYTF. CDR3 nucleotide sequence: TGTGCCAGCGCTGGCGTCAGGGGAACGGTCGCTAACTATGGCTACACCTTC.

This chain uses TRBV28 with TRBJ2-1; unclear D gene. V lost 5 bases and J 0 bases, leaving 8 bases between the germline ends. CDR3 length: 14 amino acids. The germline gives CDR1 MDHEN, CDR2 SYDVKM. This chain's CDR3 is CASSPASSYNEQFF. CDR3 DNA sequence: TGTGCCAGCAGTCCCGCCAGCTCCTACAATGAGCAGTTCTTC.

The chain has TRBV18 and TRBJ1-2; a possible D gene is TRBD1 (5 bases). V was trimmed by 2 bases and J by 0 bases, leaving 16 bases between them. The germline V gene has CDR1 KGHSH and CDR2 LQKENI. The CDR3 loop spans 17 amino acids. CDR3 DNA sequence: TGTGCCAGCTCACCAACCGACAGTTCCTGGGCTAACTATGGCTACACCTTC. This translates into CASSPTDSSWANYGYTF. The full variable domain, with the rest looked up from reference TRBV18 and TRBJ1-2, is NAGVMQNPRHLVRRRGQEARLRCSPMKGHSHVYWYRQLPEEGLKFMVYLQKENIIDESGMPKERFSAEFPKEGPSILRIQQVVRGDSAAYFCASSPTDSSWANYGYTFGSGTRLTVV.

The V call is TRBV20-1, the J call TRBJ2-1, with a tentative D call TRBD2 (6 bases). Trimming took off 6 bases at V and 12 bases at J, with 12 bases between the two ends. CDR3 length: 10 amino acids. Germline values: CDR1 DFQATT, CDR2 SNEGSKA (reference sequence). The CDR3 is CSAPETRQFF. The CDR3 coding sequence is TGCAGTGCCCCCGAGACTAGGCAGTTCTTC.

The sample holds one count of this clone. This chain connects TRBV28 to TRBJ2-7; TRBD1 aligns across 7 bases. The CDR3 is 17 residues long. V dropped 1 base and J dropped 11; count of bases not matched to a gene: 20. Germline V gene lookup returns CDR1 MDHEN and CDR2 SYDVKM. The CDR3: CASSLSDRARALGVEYF. For the CDR3, the DNA is TGTGCCAGCAGTTTATCCGACAGGGCCCGGGCCTTAGGAGTGGAGTACTTC.

V gene TRBV7-8 combines with J gene TRBJ2-5; 10 bases match TRBD1. The CDR3 is made up of 15 amino acids. V shed 11 bases, J shed 2 bases, and the junction held 11 bases outside the gene matches. CDR1 is SGHVS and CDR2 is FQNEAQ in the germline V gene. The CDR3 protein is CAARDRGGTQETQYF. Written as DNA, the CDR3 is TGTGCCGCCCGGGACAGGGGCGGTACACAAGAGACCCAGTACTTC.

This rearrangement joins TRBV18 to TRBJ1-6; D is possibly TRBD1 (6 bases). Germline assignment: CDR1 KGHSH and CDR2 LQKENI. The V gene lost 2 bases and the J gene lost 9 bases, with 8 bases spanning the gap. This CDR3 comprises 13 residues. This CDR3 is CASSPGGGSPLHF. Here the CDR3 DNA reads TGTGCCAGCTCACCAGGGGGCGGTTCACCCCTCCACTTT. Supplemented by reference TRBV18 and TRBJ1-6, the full variable domain reads NAGVMQNPRHLVRRRGQEARLRCSPMKGHSHVYWYRQLPEEGLKFMVYLQKENIIDESGMPKERFSAEFPKEGPSILRIQQVVRGDSAAYFCASSPGGGSPLHFGNGTRLTVT.

This sequence joins TRBV5-6 and TRBJ1-5, with 7 bases fitting TRBD1. The CDR3 has 14 amino acids. Unmatched junction bases numbered 5, after V lost 5 bases and J lost 3 bases. The germline CDR1 and CDR2 sequences are SGHDT and YYEEEE. The CDR3 DNA sequence: TGTGCCAGCAGTTGGGGACAGAACAATCAGCCCCAGCATTTT. This gives the protein CASSWGQNNQPQHF.

The chain couples TRBV2 to TRBJ2-3; TRBD2 is a possible D gene (6 bases). The CDR3 is made up of 16 amino acids. V lost 1 base to trimming and J lost 3 bases, with 14 bases between them. Germline V gives CDR1 SNHLY, CDR2 FYNNEI. CDR3 coding DNA: TGTGCCAGCAGTGAAGTTGGAGGGGCTGGGACAGATACGCAGTATTTT. Amino acids: CASSEVGGAGTDTQYF.

The chain uses TRBV3-1 (or the pseudogene TRBV3-2) and TRBJ2-7; 11 bases agree with TRBD2. Unmatched junction bases numbered 7, after V lost 3 bases and J lost 6 bases. Germline CDR1 is LGHDT and CDR2 is YNNKEL (reference sequence). The CDR3 loop spans 15 amino acids. CDR3 loop: CASSHLGLAVSEQYF. The DNA for the CDR3 is TGTGCCAGCAGCCATCTGGGACTAGCGGTGAGCGAGCAGTACTTC.

This clone was detected only a few times. This sequence joins TRBV28 and TRBJ1-6; D uncertain. Deletions cut 2 bases from V and 9 bases from J, with 14 bases between. The CDR3 has 15 residues. The germline V gene has CDR1 MDHEN and CDR2 SYDVKM. CDR3 bases: TGTGCCAGCAGTTTAGCAGTCACGGGGAGTTCACCCCTCCACTTT. Protein sequence: CASSLAVTGSSPLHF.

This sequence joins TRBV4-3 and TRBJ1-2; D is unclear. With 0 bases removed from V and 2 bases from J, the gap between germline ends came to 7 bases. Germline lookup yields CDR1 LGHNA and CDR2 YSLEER. There are 14 residues in the CDR3. In DNA, the CDR3 is TGCGCCAGCAGCCAAGACTGGGCAAACTATGGCTACACCTTC. It codes for CASSQDWANYGYTF.

The chain is built from TRBV9 and TRBJ2-2; TRBD2 matches at 12 bases. J lost 0 bases, V lost 4 bases, and 10 bases had no gene match. The germline V gene encodes CDR1 SGDLS and CDR2 YYNGEE. The length of the CDR3 is 19 residues. CDR3 residues: CASSPRLTSGGSNTGELFF. The CDR3, as DNA: TGTGCCAGCAGCCCACGATTGACTAGCGGGGGCTCGAACACCGGGGAGCTGTTTTTT.

The chain combines TRBV19 with TRBJ1-2; 10 nucleotides agree with TRBD1. CDR3 length: 15 amino acids. With V trimmed by 7 bases and J by 7 bases, 12 bases remained unmatched. CDR1 and CDR2 (germline): LNHDA, SQIVND (reference sequence). The CDR3 spells CASIPGQGIRGGYTF. For the CDR3, the DNA is TGTGCCAGTATACCGGGACAGGGGATTCGAGGTGGCTACACCTTC.

V is TRBV6-5 and J is TRBJ1-2, with a possible D match to TRBD1 (5 bases). V was clipped by 2 bases and J by 2 bases, with 15 bases between them. The CDR3 extends over 16 amino acids. The V gene's germline CDR1 is MNHEY and CDR2 SVGAGI. The CDR3 sequence is CASSYPGGDKNYGYTF. The CDR3 bases are TGTGCCAGCAGTTACCCCGGGGGGGATAAAAACTATGGCTACACCTTC.

This clone was seen just once. The rearrangement uses TRBV14 and TRBJ2-1, with D possibly being TRBD2 (6 bases). The CDR3 totals 16 residues. V dropped 3 bases and J dropped 0 bases, with 12 bases sitting between them. From germline, CDR1 is SGHDN and CDR2 FVKESK. CDR3 in DNA: TGTGCCAGCAGCCAGTTAACGGGGGTCTCCTACAATGAGCAGTTCTTC. Residues: CASSQLTGVSYNEQFF.

The chain carries TRBV11-2 and TRBJ2-2, with 8 bases matching TRBD2. The CDR3 is made up of 16 amino acids. After removal of 5 bases from V and 0 bases from J, the junction contained 5 bases not matched to a gene. The V gene's germline CDR1 is SGHAT and CDR2 FQNNGV. The DNA of the CDR3 is TGTGCCAGCAGCCCCTTAGCGGGGTCGAACACCGGGGAGCTGTTTTTT. It specifies CASSPLAGSNTGELFF.

The chain combines TRBV12-5 with TRBJ2-3; D remains ambiguous. The CDR3 covers 16 residues. Between the trimmed V and J ends, which lost 1 base and 1 base, there was a span of 12 bases. Germline V gene lookup returns CDR1 LGHNT and CDR2 FRNRAP. In DNA form, the CDR3 reads TGTGCTAGTGGTTTGGCTTTCGCTACCGGCACAGATACGCAGTATTTT. Translating gives CASGLAFATGTDTQYF.

The chain employs TRBV28 and TRBJ2-7, with D possibly matching TRBD1 (6 bases). The germline gives CDR1 MDHEN, CDR2 SYDVKM. The CDR3 is made up of 13 amino acids. V shed 8 bases and J shed 5 bases, with 16 bases lying between them. The CDR3 is CASGEQGTHEQYF. The CDR3 DNA reads TGTGCCAGCGGAGAACAGGGTACCCACGAGCAGTACTTC.

This chain uses TRBV5-1 with TRBJ2-3, with D possibly being TRBD1 (6 bases). This CDR3 spans 12 amino acids. From germline, CDR1 is SGHRS and CDR2 YFSETQ. V was shortened by 0 bases and J by 10 bases, with 9 bases between the two germline ends. The CDR3 loop is CASSLVAGAQYF. The CDR3, as DNA: TGCGCCAGCAGCTTGGTAGCAGGGGCGCAGTATTTT.

This chain connects TRBV29-1 to TRBJ1-2; 8 positions agree with TRBD1. The CDR3 loop spans 13 amino acids. The germline V gene encodes CDR1 SQVTM and CDR2 ANQGSEA. The V segment lost 4 bases and the J segment 1 base; nucleotides outside the gene matches: 2. CDR3 nucleotides: TGCAGCGTTGGGACAGGGCATAACTATGGCTACACCTTC. It is translated as CSVGTGHNYGYTF.

The CDR3 sequence: CASSSDRAHGYTF. The DNA for the CDR3 is TGTGCCAGCAGCTCGGACAGGGCCCATGGCTACACCTTC. V is TRBV11-2 and J is TRBJ1-2, with 8 bases fitting TRBD1. J was trimmed by 6 bases and V by 4 bases; bases with no gene match: 4. The CDR3 consists of 13 residues. Germline loops: CDR1 SGHAT, CDR2 FQNNGV.

V gene TRBV3-1 (or the pseudogene TRBV3-2) combines with J gene TRBJ1-1, with a tentative D call TRBD1 (5 bases). V shed 8 bases and J shed 3 bases, with 16 bases lying between them. The CDR3 consists of 14 residues. The V gene's germline CDR1 is LGHDT and CDR2 YNNKEL (reference sequence). For the CDR3, the DNA is TGTGCCAGCGGAGGGACGGTTGTTGACACTGAAGCTTTCTTT. Protein product: CASGGTVVDTEAFF.